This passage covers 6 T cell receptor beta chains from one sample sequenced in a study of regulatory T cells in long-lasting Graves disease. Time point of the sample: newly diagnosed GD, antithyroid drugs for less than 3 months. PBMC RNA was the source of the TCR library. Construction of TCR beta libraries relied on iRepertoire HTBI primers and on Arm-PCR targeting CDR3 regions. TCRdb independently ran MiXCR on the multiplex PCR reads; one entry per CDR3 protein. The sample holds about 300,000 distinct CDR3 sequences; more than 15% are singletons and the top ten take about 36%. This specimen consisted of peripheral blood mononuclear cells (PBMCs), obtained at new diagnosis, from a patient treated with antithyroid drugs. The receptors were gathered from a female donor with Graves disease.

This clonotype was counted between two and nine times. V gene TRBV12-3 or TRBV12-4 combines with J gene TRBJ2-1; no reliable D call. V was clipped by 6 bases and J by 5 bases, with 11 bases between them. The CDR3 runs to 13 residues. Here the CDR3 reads CASSPSPHNEQFF. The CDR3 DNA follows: TGTGCCAGCAGCCCTAGTCCCCACAATGAGCAGTTCTTC.

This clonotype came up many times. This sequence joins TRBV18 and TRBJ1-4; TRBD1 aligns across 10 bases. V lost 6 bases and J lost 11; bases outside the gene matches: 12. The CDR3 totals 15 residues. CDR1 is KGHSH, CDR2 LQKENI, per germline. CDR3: CASSPSPGTGVKLFF. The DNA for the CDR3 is TGTGCCAGCTCTCCATCCCCCGGGACAGGGGTGAAACTGTTTTTT.

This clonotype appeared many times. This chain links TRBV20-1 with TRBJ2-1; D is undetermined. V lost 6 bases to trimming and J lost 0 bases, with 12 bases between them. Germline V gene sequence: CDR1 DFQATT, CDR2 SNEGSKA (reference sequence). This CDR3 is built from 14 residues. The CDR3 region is CSALRASSYNEQFF. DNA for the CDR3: TGCAGTGCCCTTCGCGCGAGCTCCTACAATGAGCAGTTCTTC.

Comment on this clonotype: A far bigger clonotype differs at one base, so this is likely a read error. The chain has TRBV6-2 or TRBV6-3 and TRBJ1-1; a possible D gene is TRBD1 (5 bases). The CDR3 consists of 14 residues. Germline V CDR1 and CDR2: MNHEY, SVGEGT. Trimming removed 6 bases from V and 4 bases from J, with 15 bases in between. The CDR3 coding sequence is TGTGCCAGCAGGTCCGGGGCCGAGGGCACTGAAGCTTTCTTT. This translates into CASRSGAEGTEAFF.

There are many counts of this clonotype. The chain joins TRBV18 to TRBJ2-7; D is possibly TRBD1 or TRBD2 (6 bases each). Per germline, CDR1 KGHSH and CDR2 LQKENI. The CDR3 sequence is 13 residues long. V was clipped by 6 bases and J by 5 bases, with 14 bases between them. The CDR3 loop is CASSDGGRNEQYF. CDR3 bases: TGTGCCAGCTCCGACGGGGGCCGCAACGAGCAGTACTTC. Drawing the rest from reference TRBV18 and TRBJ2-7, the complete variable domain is NAGVMQNPRHLVRRRGQEARLRCSPMKGHSHVYWYRQLPEEGLKFMVYLQKENIIDESGMPKERFSAEFPKEGPSILRIQQVVRGDSAAYFCASSDGGRNEQYFGPGTRLTVT.

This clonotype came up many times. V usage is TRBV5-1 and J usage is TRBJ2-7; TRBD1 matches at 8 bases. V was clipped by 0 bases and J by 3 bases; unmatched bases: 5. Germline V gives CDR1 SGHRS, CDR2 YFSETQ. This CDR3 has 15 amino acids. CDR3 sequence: CASSLVQGALYEQYF. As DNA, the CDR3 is TGCGCCAGCAGCTTGGTGCAGGGGGCGCTCTACGAGCAGTACTTC.